These 26 T cell receptor beta chains originate from one sample sequenced in a study of cytomegalovirus exposure and HLA in healthy donors. PCR used 60 Vbeta primers and 13 Jbeta primers. Profiling relied on immunoSEQ multiplex PCR, and the TCRdb table lists in-frame clones only, not all of them. The sample holds 150,000 to 200,000 clones, around 84% seen once. Material: PBMCs. Receptor source: a man over 45 in good health and CMV-seropositive.

CDR3 protein: CASSPRDRGTDEQFF. DNA for the CDR3: TGTGCCAGCAGCCCCCGGGACAGGGGCACCGATGAGCAGTTCTTC. V and J are TRBV11-3 and TRBJ2-1; 10 nucleotides agree with TRBD1. V gave up 5 bases and J gave up 8 bases; unmatched junction bases: 9. CDR1 is SGHNT, CDR2 YENEEA, per germline. This CDR3 contains 15 residues.

V and J are TRBV7-6 and TRBJ2-7; 15 bases match TRBD2. The DNA matches TRBJ2-5 better at its end, which makes the J call doubtful. The CDR3 covers 17 residues. Germline CDR1 is SGHVS and CDR2 is FNYEAQ. The CDR3: CASSHGLAGGPGETQYF. The CDR3 DNA is TGTGCCAGCAGTCACGGACTAGCGGGAGGGCCGGGAGAGACCCAGTACTTC.

This clone appeared once. This chain links TRBV12-5 with TRBJ1-4; maybe TRBD1 (5 bases). CDR1 and CDR2 (germline): LGHNT, FRNRAP. CDR3 length: 12 residues. Trimming left V 4 bases short and J 10 bases short, with 10 bases between. The CDR3 here is CASGSWGGKLFF. CDR3 coding DNA: TGTGCTAGTGGTTCCTGGGGGGGAAAACTGTTTTTT.

The chain employs TRBV5-1 and TRBJ1-2; tentative D call: TRBD1 (6 bases). CDR1 and CDR2 (germline): SGHRS, YFSETQ. The CDR3 totals 14 residues. V gave up 3 bases and J gave up 2 bases, with 11 bases separating them. CDR3 loop: CASSSGGPNYGYTF. The CDR3 nucleotides are TGCGCCAGCAGCTCCGGGGGGCCCAACTATGGCTACACCTTC.

V is TRBV30 and J is TRBJ2-5; maybe TRBD1 (6 bases). V was shortened by 2 bases and J by 2 bases, with 15 bases between the two germline ends. The germline gives CDR1 GTSNPN, CDR2 SVGIG (reference sequence). CDR3 length equals 15 residues. The CDR3 DNA follows: TGTGCCTGGAGTCTCTCACAGGGCCGACAAGAGACCCAGTACTTC. Translation gives CAWSLSQGRQETQYF. The variable domain in full, completed from reference TRBV30 and TRBJ2-5, reads SQTIHQWPATLVQPVGSPLSLECTVEGTSNPNLYWYRQAAGRGLQLLFYSVGIGQISSEVPQNLSASRPQDRQFILSSKKLLLSDSGFYLCAWSLSQGRQETQYFGPGTRLLVL.

The V call is TRBV7-9, the J call TRBJ2-2; 8 positions agree with TRBD2. Germline V gene data show CDR1 as SEHNR and CDR2 as FQNEAQ (reference sequence). V dropped 5 bases and J dropped 3; count of bases not matched to a gene: 8. The CDR3 runs 16 residues. CDR3 amino acids: CASSPAGTRDTGELFF. The CDR3, as DNA: TGTGCCAGCAGCCCCGCCGGGACTAGGGACACCGGGGAGCTGTTTTTT. The variable domain in full, completed from reference TRBV7-9 and TRBJ2-2, reads DTGVSQNPRHKITKRGQNVTFRCDPISEHNRLYWYRQTLGQGPEFLTYFQNEAQLEKSRLLSDRFSAERPKGSFSTLEIQRTEQGDSAMYLCASSPAGTRDTGELFFGEGSRLTVL.

The chain carries TRBV29-1 and TRBJ2-3; maybe TRBD2 (7 bases). The CDR3 runs to 12 residues. Trimming removed 3 bases at V and 8 bases at J, with 12 bases between. Germline lookup yields CDR1 SQVTM and CDR2 ANQGSEA. The DNA for the CDR3 is TGCAGCGTTGAGGGGGGGGCCCCTACGCAGTATTTT. This translates into CSVEGGAPTQYF.

This clone has a handful of counts. The gene calls are TRBV6-6 and TRBJ2-1; D is perhaps TRBD1 (6 bases). V was cut by 0 bases and J by 0 bases, with 9 bases left in between. Germline V gives CDR1 MNHNY, CDR2 SVGAGI (reference sequence). This CDR3 has 16 amino acids. CDR3 bases: TGTGCCAGCAGTTACTCGAGAGGGGGCTCCTACAATGAGCAGTTCTTC. It yields the protein CASSYSRGGSYNEQFF.

The chain recombines TRBV15 with TRBJ2-7, with D perhaps matching TRBD1 (5 bases). V lost 1 base to trimming and J lost 4 bases, with 14 bases between them. The CDR3 loop spans 15 amino acids. The germline gives CDR1 LNHNV, CDR2 YYDKDF (reference sequence). CDR3: CATSRGQEGVYEQYF. CDR3 bases: TGTGCCACCAGCAGAGGGCAAGAAGGGGTTTACGAGCAGTACTTC.

The rearrangement links TRBV29-1 to TRBJ2-3; possible D gene TRBD2, 5 bases. V lost 1 base and J lost 4, with 12 bases in between. CDR1 is SQVTM, CDR2 ANQGSEA, per germline. The CDR3 contains 14 residues. CDR3 coding DNA: TGCAGCGTTGAAGGGGCGAGGGTGGCAGATACGCAGTATTTT. Translation gives CSVEGARVADTQYF.

V usage is TRBV7-3 and J usage is TRBJ2-3, with 7 bases lining up with TRBD2. CDR1 is SGHTA, CDR2 FQGTGA, per germline. V was clipped by 5 bases and J by 1 base; unmatched bases: 6. The CDR3 runs to 15 residues. As DNA, the CDR3 is TGTGCCAGCAGCCCCATGGGGGGGGGCACAGATACGCAGTATTTT. It is translated as CASSPMGGGTDTQYF. Full variable domain (rest looked up from reference TRBV7-3 and TRBJ2-3): GAGVSQTPSNKVTEKGKYVELRCDPISGHTALYWYRQSLGQGPEFLIYFQGTGAADDSGLPNDRFFAVRPEGSVSTLKIQRTERGDSAVYLCASSPMGGGTDTQYFGPGTRLTVL.

V gene TRBV2 combines with J gene TRBJ2-5; tentatively, D is TRBD2 (6 bases). The end of the DNA fits TRBJ2-7 better, so the J call may be wrong. The CDR3 length is 15 residues. Germline loops: CDR1 SNHLY, CDR2 FYNNEI. CDR3 coding DNA: TGTGCCAGCAGGGAGGAGGGTTCCCTTTCCTACGAGCAGTACTTC. Amino acids: CASREEGSLSYEQYF.

J is TRBJ2-3 and V is TRBV4-1, with TRBD2 matching 10 bases. CDR1 MGHRA and CDR2 YSYEKL come from the germline V gene. Trimming cost V 5 bases and J 1 base; bases outside gene matches: 0. The CDR3 contains 14 residues. The CDR3 protein is CASSGLAGTDTQYF. The DNA of the CDR3 is TGCGCCAGCAGCGGACTAGCGGGCACAGATACGCAGTATTTT.

This chain uses TRBV2 with TRBJ1-5, with D possibly being TRBD1 (6 bases). The CDR3 contains 14 residues. The V and J ends lost 7 bases and 7 bases respectively, with 17 bases between them. Germline V gene data show CDR1 as SNHLY and CDR2 as FYNNEI. CDR3 residues: CASIEDRGSQPQHF. The CDR3 coding sequence is TGTGCCAGCATTGAGGACAGAGGCTCGCAGCCCCAGCATTTT.

The CDR3 nucleotides are TGTGCCAGCAGCCTTAGCGGGGGGGCATTGGATACGCAGTATTTT. Translation gives CASSLSGGALDTQYF. The gene calls are TRBV7-9 and TRBJ2-3, with 11 bases identical to TRBD2. Germline CDR1 SEHNR, CDR2 FQNEAQ (reference sequence). The CDR3 extends over 15 amino acids. The V and J ends lost 5 bases and 6 bases, in that order; junction bases with no gene match: 7.

The J gene is TRBJ1-1, the V gene TRBV7-9; 8 bases line up with TRBD1. The CDR3 runs 12 residues. Germline V gene lookup returns CDR1 SEHNR and CDR2 FQNEAQ (reference sequence). The junction had 7 bases not matched to a gene; V was cut back by 5 bases and J by 11 bases. The CDR3 nucleotides are TGTGCCAGCAGCATGGACAGGGTCTCGGCTTTCTTT. Protein product: CASSMDRVSAFF.

This chain connects TRBV30 to TRBJ2-1; D is uncertain. The CDR3 extends over 13 amino acids. V dropped 3 bases and J dropped 7 bases, with 13 bases sitting between them. Germline loops: CDR1 GTSNPN, CDR2 SVGIG (reference sequence). The CDR3 DNA is TGTGCCTGGAGGATAACAGAGTGGAATGAGCAGTTCTTC. Residues: CAWRITEWNEQFF.

The chain recombines TRBV30 with TRBJ1-1; D is unclear. The CDR3 has 13 residues. Trimming cost V 2 bases and J 0 bases, with 7 bases left between them. CDR1 is GTSNPN, CDR2 SVGIG, per germline (reference sequence). The CDR3 reads CAWSHQVNTEAFF. Written as DNA, the CDR3 is TGTGCCTGGAGTCATCAGGTGAACACTGAAGCTTTCTTT.

The chain carries TRBV6-6 and TRBJ1-2, with D possibly TRBD1 on 6 matching bases. The CDR3 extends over 14 amino acids. Germline values: CDR1 MNHNY, CDR2 SVGAGI (reference sequence). V was clipped by 6 bases and J by 7 bases, with 18 bases between them. The CDR3 region has the DNA TGTGCCAGCAGCCGGGGGCCAGGGGAGGGTGGCTACACCTTC. Amino acid sequence: CASSRGPGEGGYTF.

V and J are TRBV5-4 and TRBJ2-2; tentatively, D is TRBD1 (6 bases). Looked up from germline, CDR1 is SGHNT and CDR2 is YYREEE (reference sequence). This CDR3 region has 15 residues. Trimming pared 2 bases from V and 2 bases from J, leaving 10 bases between. The DNA of the CDR3 is TGTGCCAGCAGCTTAGGGGGACGCAACACCGGGGAGCTGTTTTTT. This codes for CASSLGGRNTGELFF.

The chain links TRBV7-2 to TRBJ2-1; maybe TRBD2 (5 bases). The CDR3 length is 19 residues. V was clipped by 1 base and J by 3 bases, with 22 bases between them. Germline V gene lookup returns CDR1 SGHTA and CDR2 FQGNSA. The CDR3 is CASSLEKVYGGSYYNEQFF. CDR3 nucleotide sequence: TGTGCCAGCAGCTTAGAAAAAGTGTATGGCGGGTCCTACTACAATGAGCAGTTCTTC.

The chain recombines TRBV4-1 with TRBJ2-1, with D hard to call. The germline V gene encodes CDR1 MGHRA and CDR2 YSYEKL. The CDR3 totals 12 residues. V shed 1 base and J shed 6 bases, with 4 bases lying between them. This CDR3 reads CASSQVSNEQFF. CDR3 bases: TGCGCCAGCAGCCAAGTCAGCAATGAGCAGTTCTTC.

The V gene is TRBV13, the J gene TRBJ2-3; TRBD2 might be the D (5 bases). With 5 bases removed from V and 0 bases from J, the gap between germline ends came to 18 bases. There are 17 residues in the CDR3. The V gene's germline CDR1 is PRHDT and CDR2 FYEKMQ (reference sequence). The CDR3 protein is CASSPSGSFGSTDTQYF. The DNA for the CDR3 is TGTGCCAGCAGCCCCTCGGGGTCCTTTGGGAGCACAGATACGCAGTATTTT. Using reference TRBV13 and TRBJ2-3 for the parts outside the CDR3, the full variable domain is AAGVIQSPRHLIKEKRETATLKCYPIPRHDTVYWYQQGPGQDPQFLISFYEKMQSDKGSIPDRFSAQQFSDYHSELNMSSLELGDSALYFCASSPSGSFGSTDTQYFGPGTRLTVL.

This chain links TRBV6-6 with TRBJ1-3; the D gene is possibly TRBD1 (5 bases). The germline V and J ends were trimmed by 5 bases and 2 bases, with 16 bases remaining between them. CDR3 length: 16 residues. Germline CDR1 reads MNHNY; CDR2 reads SVGAGI (reference sequence). The CDR3 bases are TGTGCCAGCAGTGGGACGCGGGAAGGAACTGGAAACACCATATATTTT. Translation: CASSGTREGTGNTIYF.

The genes are TRBV19 and TRBJ1-6; D is uncertain. Trimming left V 5 bases short and J 7 bases short, with 15 bases between. Germline V gene data show CDR1 as LNHDA and CDR2 as SQIVND (reference sequence). This CDR3 spans 15 amino acids. CDR3 sequence: CASSEGGRENSPLHF. DNA of the CDR3: TGTGCCAGTAGTGAGGGAGGACGGGAGAATTCACCCCTCCACTTT.

This chain connects TRBV14 to TRBJ2-3, with 11 bases that match TRBD2. Trimming at V came to 3 bases and at J to 4 bases, leaving 6 bases not matched to a gene. Germline V gene data show CDR1 as SGHDN and CDR2 as FVKESK. The CDR3 spans 16 residues. CDR3 nucleotide sequence: TGTGCCAGCAGCCAGACTAGCGGGATTCCCGCAGATACGCAGTATTTT. Residues: CASSQTSGIPADTQYF. The full variable domain, completed using reference TRBV14 and TRBJ2-3, is EAGVTQFPSHSVIEKGQTVTLRCDPISGHDNLYWYRRVMGKEIKFLLHFVKESKQDESGMPNNRFLAERTGGTYSTLKVQPAELEDSGVYFCASSQTSGIPADTQYFGPGTRLTVL.